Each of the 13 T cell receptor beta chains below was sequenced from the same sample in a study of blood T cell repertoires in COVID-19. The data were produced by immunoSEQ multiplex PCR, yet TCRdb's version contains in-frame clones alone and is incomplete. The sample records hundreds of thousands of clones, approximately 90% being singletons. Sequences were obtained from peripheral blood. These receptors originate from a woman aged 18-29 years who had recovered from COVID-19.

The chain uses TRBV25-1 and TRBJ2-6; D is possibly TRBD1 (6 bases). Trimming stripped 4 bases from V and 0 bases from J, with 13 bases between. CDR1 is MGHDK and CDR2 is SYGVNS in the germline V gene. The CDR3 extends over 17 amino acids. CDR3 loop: CASSGSTGSSGANVLTF. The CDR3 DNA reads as TGTGCCAGCAGTGGATCAACAGGGAGCTCTGGGGCCAACGTCCTGACTTTC.

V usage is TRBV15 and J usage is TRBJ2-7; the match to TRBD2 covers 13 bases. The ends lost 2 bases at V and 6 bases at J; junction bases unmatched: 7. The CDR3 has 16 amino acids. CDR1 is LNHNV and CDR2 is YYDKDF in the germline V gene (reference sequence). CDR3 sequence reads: CATSRTGLAGAGEQYF. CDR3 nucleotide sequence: TGTGCCACCAGCAGAACCGGACTAGCGGGAGCCGGCGAGCAGTACTTC.

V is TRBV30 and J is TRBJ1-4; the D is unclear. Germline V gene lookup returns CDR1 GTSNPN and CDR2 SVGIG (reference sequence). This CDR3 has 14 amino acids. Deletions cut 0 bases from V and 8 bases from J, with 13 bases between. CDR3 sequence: CAWSVKAGEEKLFF. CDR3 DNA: TGTGCCTGGAGTGTAAAAGCGGGCGAAGAAAAACTGTTTTTT.

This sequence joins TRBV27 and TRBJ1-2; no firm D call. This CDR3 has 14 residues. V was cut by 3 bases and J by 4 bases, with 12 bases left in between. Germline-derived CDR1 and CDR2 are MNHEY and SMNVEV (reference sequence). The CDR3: CASSFAPESYGYTF. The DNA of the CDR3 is TGTGCCAGCAGTTTTGCTCCGGAGAGCTATGGCTACACCTTC.

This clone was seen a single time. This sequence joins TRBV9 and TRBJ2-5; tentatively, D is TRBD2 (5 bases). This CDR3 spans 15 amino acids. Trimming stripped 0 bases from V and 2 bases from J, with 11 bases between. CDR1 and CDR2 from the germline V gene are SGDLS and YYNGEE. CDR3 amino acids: CASSVESRGQETQYF. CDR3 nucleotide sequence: TGTGCCAGCAGCGTAGAAAGCCGGGGTCAAGAGACCCAGTACTTC.

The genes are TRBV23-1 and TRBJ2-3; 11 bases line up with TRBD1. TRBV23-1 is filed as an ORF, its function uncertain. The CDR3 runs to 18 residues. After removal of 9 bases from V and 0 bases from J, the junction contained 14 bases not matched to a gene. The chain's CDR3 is CARFLPGQGVPSTDTQYF. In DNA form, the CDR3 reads TGCGCCAGGTTTCTTCCGGGACAGGGGGTGCCTAGCACAGATACGCAGTATTTT.

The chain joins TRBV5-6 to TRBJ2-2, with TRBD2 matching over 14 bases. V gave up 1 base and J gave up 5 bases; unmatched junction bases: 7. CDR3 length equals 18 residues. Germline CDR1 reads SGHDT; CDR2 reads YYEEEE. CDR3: CASSLLGLAGGDTGELFF. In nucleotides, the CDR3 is TGTGCCAGCAGCTTGCTCGGACTAGCGGGAGGTGATACCGGGGAGCTGTTTTTT.

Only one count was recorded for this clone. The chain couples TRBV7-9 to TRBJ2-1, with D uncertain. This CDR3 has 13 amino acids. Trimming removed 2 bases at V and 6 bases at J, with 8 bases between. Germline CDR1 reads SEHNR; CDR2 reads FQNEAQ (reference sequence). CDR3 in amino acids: CASSLLQLNEQFF. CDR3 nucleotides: TGTGCCAGCAGCTTACTCCAACTCAATGAGCAGTTCTTC.

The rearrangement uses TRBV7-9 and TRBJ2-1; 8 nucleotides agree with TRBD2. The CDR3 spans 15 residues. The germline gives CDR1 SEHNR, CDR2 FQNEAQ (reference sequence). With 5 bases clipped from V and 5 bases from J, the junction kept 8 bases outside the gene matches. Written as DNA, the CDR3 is TGTGCCAGCAGCCCCCCGGGACTAGGGCACAATGAGCAGTTCTTC. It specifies CASSPPGLGHNEQFF.

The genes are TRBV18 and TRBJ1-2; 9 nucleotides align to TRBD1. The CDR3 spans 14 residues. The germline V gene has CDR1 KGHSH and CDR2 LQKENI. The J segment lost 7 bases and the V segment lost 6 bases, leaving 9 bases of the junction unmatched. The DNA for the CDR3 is TGTGCCAGCTCGCTCAGGACAGGGGAGTCTGGCTACACCTTC. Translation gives CASSLRTGESGYTF. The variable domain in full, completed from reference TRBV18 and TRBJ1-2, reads NAGVMQNPRHLVRRRGQEARLRCSPMKGHSHVYWYRQLPEEGLKFMVYLQKENIIDESGMPKERFSAEFPKEGPSILRIQQVVRGDSAAYFCASSLRTGESGYTFGSGTRLTVV.

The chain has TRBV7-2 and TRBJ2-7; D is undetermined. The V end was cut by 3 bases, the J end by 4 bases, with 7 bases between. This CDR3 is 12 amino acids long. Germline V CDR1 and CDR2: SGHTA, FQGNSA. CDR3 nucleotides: TGTGCCAGCAGCTTTGTGTCGTACGAGCAGTACTTC. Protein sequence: CASSFVSYEQYF.

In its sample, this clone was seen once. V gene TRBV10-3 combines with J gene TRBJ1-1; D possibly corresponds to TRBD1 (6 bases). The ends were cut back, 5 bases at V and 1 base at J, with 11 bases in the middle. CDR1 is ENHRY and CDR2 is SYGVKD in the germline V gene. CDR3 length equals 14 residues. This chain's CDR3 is CAISPRGQNTEAFF. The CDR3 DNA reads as TGTGCCATCAGTCCCAGGGGACAGAACACTGAAGCTTTCTTT.

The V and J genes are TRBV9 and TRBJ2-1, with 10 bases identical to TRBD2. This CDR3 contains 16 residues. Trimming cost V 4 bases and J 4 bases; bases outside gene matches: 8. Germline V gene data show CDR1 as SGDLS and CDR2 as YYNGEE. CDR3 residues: CASSPPAGGVYNEQFF. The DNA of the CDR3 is TGTGCCAGCAGCCCCCCAGCGGGAGGGGTATACAATGAGCAGTTCTTC.